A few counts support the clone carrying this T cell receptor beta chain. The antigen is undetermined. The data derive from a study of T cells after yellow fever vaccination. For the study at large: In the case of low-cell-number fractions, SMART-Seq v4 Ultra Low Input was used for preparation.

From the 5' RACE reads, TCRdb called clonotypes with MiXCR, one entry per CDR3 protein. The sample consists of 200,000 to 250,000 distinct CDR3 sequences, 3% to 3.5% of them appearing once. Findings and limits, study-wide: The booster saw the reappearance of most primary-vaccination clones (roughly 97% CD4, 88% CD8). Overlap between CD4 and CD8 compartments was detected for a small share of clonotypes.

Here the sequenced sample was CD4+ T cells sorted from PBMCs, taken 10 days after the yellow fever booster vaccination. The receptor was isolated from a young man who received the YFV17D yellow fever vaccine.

The CDR3 sequence: CASGSGTGSYQPQHF. Here the CDR3 DNA reads TGTGCCAGCGGGTCCGGGACAGGGTCCTATCAGCCCCAGCATTTT. The chain couples TRBV6-2 or TRBV6-3 to TRBJ1-5; TRBD1 agrees at 9 bases. The germline CDR1 and CDR2 sequences are MNHEY and SVGEGT. The V segment lost 8 bases and the J segment 5 bases; nucleotides outside the gene matches: 10. The CDR3 contains 15 residues.